Presented here are 3 T cell receptor beta chains from one specimen sequenced in a study of T cell repertoires in cytomegalovirus infection. TCRdb re-called the reads through MiXCR, storing one row per CDR3 protein. The sample contains 450,000 to 650,000 distinct CDR3 sequences, about 26% of which appear only once. The sequencing sample was made of PBMCs. The receptors here all came from a human donor in good health (CMV status not recorded). Some clones in this sample may be carry-over from other donors' samples.

This clonotype was recorded at least ten times. The V and J genes are TRBV7-9 and TRBJ1-5; 9 bases are shared with TRBD1. The CDR3 spans 15 residues. From germline, CDR1 is SEHNR and CDR2 FQNEAQ (reference sequence). V trimming: 5 bases; J trimming: 2 bases; junction bases outside the gene matches: 4. The CDR3 DNA is TGTGCCAGCAGCAAGACAGGGGGTGGCAATCAGCCCCAGCATTTT. Its translation is CASSKTGGGNQPQHF.

Only a few counts were recorded for this clonotype. The V gene is TRBV29-1, the J gene TRBJ2-1; no reliable D call. Trimming took 2 bases from V and 1 from J, leaving 9 bases between them. In germline, CDR1 is SQVTM, CDR2 ANQGSEA. The CDR3 spans 14 residues. The CDR3 DNA sequence: TGCAGCGTTGAACTACGTTTTTCCTACAATGAGCAGTTCTTC. This codes for CSVELRFSYNEQFF.

The chain's CDR3 is CSARDETQYF. In DNA, the CDR3 is TGCAGTGCTAGGGACGAGACCCAGTACTTC. The gene calls are TRBV20-1 and TRBJ2-5; D is unclear. Trimming cost V 3 bases and J 5 bases, with 4 bases left between them. The germline V gene encodes CDR1 DFQATT and CDR2 SNEGSKA (reference sequence). The CDR3 extends over 10 amino acids.